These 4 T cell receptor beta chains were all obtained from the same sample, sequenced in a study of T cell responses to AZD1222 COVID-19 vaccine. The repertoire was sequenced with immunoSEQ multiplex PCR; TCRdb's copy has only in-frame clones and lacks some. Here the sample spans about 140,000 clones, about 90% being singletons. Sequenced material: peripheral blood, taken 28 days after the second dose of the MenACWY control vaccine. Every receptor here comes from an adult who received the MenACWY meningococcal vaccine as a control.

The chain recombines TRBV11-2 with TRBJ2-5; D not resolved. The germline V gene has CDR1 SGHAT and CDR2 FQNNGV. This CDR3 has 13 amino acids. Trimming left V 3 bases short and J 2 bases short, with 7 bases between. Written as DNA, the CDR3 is TGTGCCAGCAGCTTGTTAGGACAAGAGACCCAGTACTTC. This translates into CASSLLGQETQYF.

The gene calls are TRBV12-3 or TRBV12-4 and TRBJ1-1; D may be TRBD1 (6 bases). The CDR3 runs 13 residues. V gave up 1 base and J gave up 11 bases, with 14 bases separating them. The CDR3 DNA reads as TGTGCCAGCAGTTTAGGGGGGGCCTCTGGGGCTTTCTTT. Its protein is CASSLGGASGAFF.

CDR3 amino acids: CASSPIGRQGTNEQFF. CDR3 nucleotides: TGTGCCAGCAGCCCTATTGGGAGACAGGGGACCAATGAGCAGTTCTTC. The chain uses TRBV5-6 and TRBJ2-1; the match to TRBD1 covers 8 bases. J gave up 6 bases and V 4 bases, and 12 bases lay outside the gene matches. Per the germline V gene, CDR1 is SGHDT and CDR2 is YYEEEE. The CDR3 spans 16 residues.

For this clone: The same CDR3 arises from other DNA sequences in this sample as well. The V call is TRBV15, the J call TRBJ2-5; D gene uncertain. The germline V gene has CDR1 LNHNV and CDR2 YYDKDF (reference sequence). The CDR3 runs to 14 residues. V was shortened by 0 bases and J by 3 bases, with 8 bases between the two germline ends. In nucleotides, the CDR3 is TGTGCCACCAGCAGAGATCTTAGGGAAGAGACCCAGTACTTC. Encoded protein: CATSRDLREETQYF.